Listed here is a single T cell receptor beta chain. Generated by immunoSEQ multiplex PCR, the TCRdb table keeps only in-frame clones and is missing some. The sample lists 100,000 to 150,000 clones; 70% to 90% were seen once. This sample is part of a study of control samples from healthy donors and cancer patients. Germline V gives CDR1 MNHEY, CDR2 SVGAGI. The J segment lost 4 bases and the V segment lost 0 bases, leaving 2 bases of the junction unmatched. The CDR3 loop spans 15 amino acids. The receptor's source is a man aged 45-60 years in good health. Sequencing was done on a sample of blood. The rearrangement links TRBV6-5 to TRBJ2-3; 9 nucleotides line up with TRBD2. CDR3 in amino acids: CASSYSGLASDTQYF. In DNA form, the CDR3 reads TGTGCCAGCAGTTACTCTGGACTAGCGTCAGATACGCAGTATTTT.